The clone carrying this T cell receptor (beta chain) was counted once. The antigen remains unidentified. Generated by immunoSEQ multiplex PCR, the TCRdb table keeps only in-frame clones and is missing some. The sample has around 6,100 clones, roughly 74% seen once. This specimen belongs to a study of immune evolution from preneoplasia to lung adenocarcinoma. General study findings and limits: Normal lung had the highest top T cell clone frequencies. Clonality was highest in normal lung, lower in later-stage lesions apparently.

The specimen was FFPE adjacent normal lung tissue. The clonotype was recovered from a donor older than 65 with lung adenocarcinoma.

The CDR3 protein is CASSSGPRAEAFF. In DNA, the CDR3 is TGTGCCAGCAGTTCCGGGCCGCGGGCTGAAGCTTTCTTT. This rearrangement joins TRBV6-6 to TRBJ1-1; D remains ambiguous. The V end was cut by 4 bases, the J end by 6 bases, with 12 bases between. The CDR3 has 13 residues. Germline CDR1 and CDR2: MNHNY and SVGAGI (reference sequence).